Listed below are T cell receptor beta chains from one sample, sequenced in a study of T cell responses to AZD1222 COVID-19 vaccine. Some clones are missing from TCRdb's copy, which holds only in-frame ones; the method was immunoSEQ multiplex PCR. Of approximately 100,000 clones in the sample, 90% to 95% were seen once. Source: peripheral blood, taken on day 0 of AZD1222 vaccination. These receptors were obtained from an adult in good health. Each CDR3 is given with its conserved first and last residue. The D gene is left open where the match is weak. Clone size is given for some rows only: seen once, a few or many times, or a class if the clone is expanded.

size: NA
D: TRBD2
J: TRBJ2-7
V: TRBV9
length: 16
DNA: TGTGCCAGCAGCGTTCTGTCTACGGGAGGGTCCCACGAGCAGTACTTC
CDR3: CASSVLSTGGSHEQYF

size: NA
D: TRBD1
J: TRBJ2-2
V: TRBV12-5
length: 16
DNA: TGTGCTAGTGGTTTGGGACAGGGCGTGAACACCGGGGAGCTGTTTTTT
CDR3: CASGLGQGVNTGELFF

size: NA
D: TRBD1
J: TRBJ2-7
V: TRBV4-2
length: 16
DNA: TGTGCCAGCAGCCAAGAAGGGGGCGCAGGATCCTACGAGCAGTACTTC
CDR3: CASSQEGGAGSYEQYF

size: NA
D: TRBD1
J: TRBJ1-1
V: TRBV7-9
length: 16
DNA: TGTGCCAGCAGCTTAAGGTCAGGGGGCGGTGGGACTGAAGCTTTCTTT
CDR3: CASSLRSGGGGTEAFF

size: NA
D: NA
J: TRBJ1-1
V: TRBV11-2
length: 17
DNA: TGTGCCAGCAGCCAAAAGACAATGGGCAGGGATGGATTTGAAGCTTTCTTT
CDR3: CASSQKTMGRDGFEAFF

size: once
D: NA
J: TRBJ1-1
V: TRBV7-9
length: 15
DNA: TGTGCCAGCAGTTCTACCTCGGGAGTGTTCACTGAAGCTTTCTTT
CDR3: CASSSTSGVFTEAFF

size: NA
D: TRBD1
J: TRBJ1-1
V: TRBV5-5
length: 16
DNA: TGTGCCAGCAGACGGGGGACAGGGTCGGGGCCAACTGAAGCTTTCTTT
CDR3: CASRRGTGSGPTEAFF

size: NA
D: TRBD1
J: TRBJ1-4
V: TRBV7-9
length: 16
DNA: TGTGCCAGCAGCTTTTCAGGGGGATCCACTAATGAAAAACTGTTTTTT
CDR3: CASSFSGGSTNEKLFF

size: NA
D: TRBD2
J: TRBJ2-3
V: TRBV11-2
length: 16
DNA: TGTGCCAGCAGCCCGCGGTTAGCGGGGACCACAGATACGCAGTATTTT
CDR3: CASSPRLAGTTDTQYF

size: NA
D: NA
J: TRBJ2-7
V: TRBV5-4
length: 14
DNA: TGTGCCAGCAGCGAATTAACAGGCGGTCTACAGCAGTACTTC
CDR3: CASSELTGGLQQYF

size: NA
D: NA
J: TRBJ1-3
V: TRBV3-1/TRBV3-2
length: 14
DNA: TGTGCCAGCAGCCAAGGGGGCGGCGATCACACCATATATTTT
CDR3: CASSQGGGDHTIYF

size: NA
D: NA
J: TRBJ2-5
V: TRBV27
length: 14
DNA: TGTGCCAGCAGTTTATTAGGCATGAGAAGGACCCAGTACTTC
CDR3: CASSLLGMRRTQYF

size: NA
D: TRBD1
J: TRBJ1-4
V: TRBV5-4
length: 15
DNA: TGTGCCAGCAGCCGCGGACAGGGGGGCGGCGAAAAACTGTTTTTT
CDR3: CASSRGQGGGEKLFF

size: once
D: NA
J: TRBJ1-6
V: TRBV6-1
length: 13
DNA: TGTGCCAGCAGTGAGGTTACGAATTCACCCCTCCACTTT
CDR3: CASSEVTNSPLHF

size: once
D: TRBD1
J: TRBJ2-7
V: TRBV6-5
length: 14
DNA: TGTGCCAGCAGTTACCGGGACAGATACTACGAGCAGTACTTC
CDR3: CASSYRDRYYEQYF

size: NA
D: TRBD1
J: TRBJ1-6
V: TRBV30
length: 14
DNA: TGTGCCTGGGAACCGGGACAGACTAATTCACCCCTCCACTTT
CDR3: CAWEPGQTNSPLHF

size: once
D: NA
J: TRBJ1-2
V: TRBV7-9
length: 14
DNA: TGTGCCCTTAGCGAGGGGGGGTCCGGCTATGGCTACACCTTC
CDR3: CALSEGGSGYGYTF

size: few
D: TRBD1
J: TRBJ1-1
V: TRBV5-4
length: 15
DNA: TGTGCCAGCAGCTTCGCCCGGGCAGGGGGCGGGGGGGCTTTCTTT
CDR3: CASSFARAGGGGAFF

size: NA
D: TRBD1
J: TRBJ1-6
V: TRBV2
length: 13
DNA: TGTGCCAGCAGCGACAGGGCAGGGTCACCCCTCCACTTT
CDR3: CASSDRAGSPLHF

size: NA
D: NA
J: TRBJ2-7
V: TRBV10-3
length: 14
DNA: TGTGCCATCAGTGAGTCAGTGGCAGGGGACGAGCAGTACTTC
CDR3: CAISESVAGDEQYF

size: NA
D: NA
J: TRBJ1-4
V: TRBV12-5
length: 16
DNA: TGTGCTAGTGGTTTGGTTCGCGGCGGTCCTAATGAAAAACTGTTTTTT
CDR3: CASGLVRGGPNEKLFF

size: few
D: NA
J: TRBJ2-5
V: TRBV11-3
length: 17
DNA: TGTGCCAGCAGCTTGGGGGGCTATTATTCCCCACAAGAGACCCAGTACTTC
CDR3: CASSLGGYYSPQETQYF

size: NA
D: TRBD2
J: TRBJ2-1
V: TRBV7-3
length: 17
DNA: TGTGCCAGCAGCTTAGGTTTCGTGGCTAGCGGGGGGAATGAGCAGTTCTTC
CDR3: CASSLGFVASGGNEQFF

size: once
D: NA
J: TRBJ2-1
V: TRBV19
length: 13
DNA: TGTGCCAGTAGTATCCGACCATACAATGAGCAGTTCTTC
CDR3: CASSIRPYNEQFF

size: NA
D: NA
J: TRBJ2-7
V: TRBV3-1/TRBV3-2
length: 11
DNA: TGTGCCAGCAGCCAAGGGGTCGAGCAGTACTTC
CDR3: CASSQGVEQYF

size: once
D: NA
J: TRBJ2-3
V: TRBV7-2
length: 14
DNA: TGTGCCAGCAGCTTAGGACGTAGCACAGATACGCAGTATTTT
CDR3: CASSLGRSTDTQYF

size: NA
D: TRBD2
J: TRBJ2-3
V: TRBV9
length: 17
DNA: TGTGCCAGCAGCGTACGGTCTAGCGGGGAAAGCACAGATACGCAGTATTTT
CDR3: CASSVRSSGESTDTQYF

size: NA
D: NA
J: TRBJ2-1
V: TRBV6-1
length: 15
DNA: TGTGCCAGCAGTGAACTACAGGGAGACTACAATGAGCAGTTCTTC
CDR3: CASSELQGDYNEQFF

size: NA
D: NA
J: TRBJ2-7
V: TRBV4-1
length: 16
DNA: TGCGCCAGCAGCCCGGCCGGGACATCCGGTCATTACGAGCAGTACTTC
CDR3: CASSPAGTSGHYEQYF

size: NA
D: NA
J: TRBJ2-3
V: TRBV9
length: 15
DNA: TGTGCCAGCAGCGTAGCCGGACTGCCCACAGATACGCAGTATTTT
CDR3: CASSVAGLPTDTQYF

size: NA
D: NA
J: TRBJ1-3
V: TRBV6-5
length: 16
DNA: TGTGCCAGCAGTTACTCGCCCCAGGATACTGGAAACACCATATATTTT
CDR3: CASSYSPQDTGNTIYF